This TCR beta chain appears in the sequencing data of a study of siplizumab effects on memory and regulatory T cells. For this clone: Antigen: not known.

Whole-study results and caveats: Roughly 80-95% of dividing CD4+ or CD8+ clones were without an attributable naive or memory phenotype. Naive T cells seemed more diverse than memory cells; they also seemed major alloresponse contributors. Relative to controls at about 27%, mappable alloreactive CD4+ clones exhibited a mean Treg-derived proportion of approximately 62% with siplizumab.

This CDR3 contains 14 residues. Trimming shortened V by 0 bases and J by 1 base, and 5 bases separated the two germline ends. Germline CDR1 and CDR2: LGHNA and YNFKEQ. Libraries were prepared by immunoSEQ multiplex PCR; TCRdb keeps only in-frame clonotypes and omits some of them. The sample holds over 100,000 clones, about 90% seen once. This TCR came from a human donor in good health. The sequencing sample was made of Tregs sorted from blood. The gene calls are TRBV4-2 and TRBJ2-3; D uncertain. In DNA, the CDR3 is TGTGCCAGCAGCCAAGATCGAGGCACAGATACGCAGTATTTT. It is translated as CASSQDRGTDTQYF.